One sample yielded the 32 T cell receptor beta chains listed below, sequenced in a study of T cells in Graves' hyperthyroidism and ophthalmopathy. There were TCR beta CDR3 regions amplified from RNA transcripts. The study used the HTBI primer set for a first-round RT-PCR of the TCR CDR3. TCRdb used MiXCR to reprocess the multiplex PCR reads, holding one entry per CDR3 protein. The sample lists 300,000 to 450,000 distinct CDR3 sequences; around 13% were seen once. Sequenced: blood. The receptors here all came from a woman aged 30 to 39 with Graves' ophthalmopathy.

Ten or more counts support this clonotype. V is TRBV20-1 and J is TRBJ2-1, with a tentative D call TRBD2 (6 bases). The CDR3 contains 14 residues. From germline, CDR1 is DFQATT and CDR2 SNEGSKA (reference sequence). Trimming removed 5 bases from V and 4 bases from J, with 15 bases in between. CDR3 bases: TGCAGTGCTTCGGGGGTCCCCCGGTACAATGAGCAGTTCTTC. Its protein product is CSASGVPRYNEQFF.

For this clonotype: This could be a read error, since a much larger clone is one nucleotide away. The chain combines TRBV9 with TRBJ2-7, with TRBD2 identical over 11 bases. The V gene end was trimmed by 1 base and the J gene end by 3 bases; junction bases not matched to a gene: 6. The CDR3 is made up of 16 amino acids. Germline loops: CDR1 SGDLS, CDR2 YYNGEE. The CDR3 DNA reads as TGTGCCAGCAGCGTATATAGCGGGGGGGCCAGCTACGAGCAGTACTTC. Translation: CASSVYSGGASYEQYF.

There are a few counts of this clonotype. The chain combines TRBV5-1 with TRBJ1-6; weak D call: TRBD1 (6 bases). Trimming removed 2 bases from V and 7 bases from J, with 19 bases in between. There are 17 residues in the CDR3. Per germline, CDR1 SGHRS and CDR2 YFSETQ. DNA for the CDR3: TGCGCCAGCAGCTTTCTGCCTCTCGGGGGGCAAAATTCACCCCTCCACTTT. Residues: CASSFLPLGGQNSPLHF.

The rearrangement uses TRBV12-3 or TRBV12-4 and TRBJ1-2; TRBD1 matches at 8 bases. The CDR3 covers 14 residues. Losses at the gene ends were 6 bases for V and 4 bases for J; bases not matched to a gene: 7. The CDR3 nucleotides are TGTGCCAGCAGACGGACAGGGAGTACCTATGGCTACACCTTC. Translating it yields CASRRTGSTYGYTF.

This clonotype was seen ten or more times. Here the CDR3 DNA reads TGCAGCGTTGACGACCGAAGCTCCTACGAGCAGTACTTC. Residues: CSVDDRSSYEQYF. The chain couples TRBV29-1 to TRBJ2-7; D remains unclear. The CDR3 consists of 13 residues. Trimming took off 3 bases at V and 0 bases at J, with 9 bases between the two ends. Looked up from germline, CDR1 is SQVTM and CDR2 is ANQGSEA.

The rearrangement links TRBV6-5 to TRBJ2-2, with TRBD1 identical over 8 bases. The germline V gene has CDR1 MNHEY and CDR2 SVGAGI. V lost 2 bases, J lost 6 bases, and 8 bases stayed unmatched. The CDR3 consists of 16 residues. The CDR3 is CASSYDPGQAPGELFF. CDR3 bases: TGTGCCAGCAGTTACGACCCGGGACAGGCCCCCGGGGAGCTGTTTTTT.

This clonotype was recorded many times. The J gene is TRBJ2-7, the V gene TRBV5-5; perhaps TRBD1 as D (5 bases). Germline CDR1 and CDR2: SGHKS and YYEKEE (reference sequence). The CDR3 has 14 amino acids. Trimming pared 1 base from V and 3 bases from J, leaving 11 bases between. The CDR3 DNA reads as TGTGCCAGCAGCTTGTTTTCAGGGCACTACGAGCAGTACTTC. As protein: CASSLFSGHYEQYF. Using reference TRBV5-5 and TRBJ2-7 for the parts outside the CDR3, the full variable domain is DAGVTQSPTHLIKTRGQQVTLRCSPISGHKSVSWYQQVLGQGPQFIFQYYEKEERGRGNFPDRFSARQFPNYSSELNVNALLLGDSALYLCASSLFSGHYEQYFGPGTRLTVT.

The chain joins TRBV7-9 to TRBJ2-3; 10 bases are a match to TRBD2. Germline CDR1 and CDR2: SEHNR and FQNEAQ (reference sequence). The CDR3 consists of 18 residues. With V trimmed by 3 bases and J by 6 bases, 15 bases remained unmatched. The DNA of the CDR3 is TGTGCCAGCAGCTTGAGTGAGCGGGGGGGTAACCGGGGCGATACGCAGTATTTT. Protein: CASSLSERGGNRGDTQYF.

This clonotype has a count of ten or more. This chain links TRBV5-1 with TRBJ1-1, with D unclear. Per germline, CDR1 SGHRS and CDR2 YFSETQ. This CDR3 contains 13 residues. V lost 1 base and J 1 base, leaving 5 bases between the germline ends. DNA of the CDR3: TGCGCCAGCAGCTTGTTCCAGAACACTGAAGCTTTCTTT. This sequence encodes CASSLFQNTEAFF.

This clonotype appeared many times. The rearrangement links TRBV20-1 to TRBJ1-2; 7 nucleotides line up with TRBD1. This CDR3 is built from 18 residues. V gave up 0 bases and J gave up 3 bases; unmatched junction bases: 16. CDR1 DFQATT and CDR2 SNEGSKA come from the germline V gene (reference sequence). The CDR3 region has the DNA TGCAGTGCTAGAGATTATAGGGCAGGGGGGACCTGGGACTATGGCTACACCTTC. Translated, it gives CSARDYRAGGTWDYGYTF.

This clonotype was seen at least ten times. The rearrangement links TRBV28 to TRBJ2-5; D is perhaps TRBD1 or TRBD2 (7 bases each). The CDR3 has 13 amino acids. The germline V gene has CDR1 MDHEN and CDR2 SYDVKM. The V and J ends lost 6 bases and 7 bases respectively, with 15 bases between them. CDR3 protein: CASRDTGEGTQYF. DNA of the CDR3: TGTGCCAGCAGGGACACAGGGGAGGGGACCCAGTACTTC.

This clonotype has only a few counts. This chain uses TRBV4-2 with TRBJ1-2; D is possibly TRBD1 (6 bases). From germline, CDR1 is LGHNA and CDR2 YNFKEQ. The CDR3 runs 14 residues. V lost 0 bases and J 8 bases, leaving 13 bases between the germline ends. This CDR3 is CASSQDPQGRGYTF. The CDR3 coding sequence is TGTGCCAGCAGCCAAGATCCCCAGGGGAGAGGCTACACCTTC.

This clonotype was counted at least ten times. The rearrangement uses TRBV11-3 and TRBJ2-3, with 9 bases matching TRBD1. Trimming removed 2 bases from V and 2 bases from J; junction bases left unmatched: 8. Germline CDR1 and CDR2: SGHNT and YENEEA. CDR3 size: 17 residues. CDR3: CASSLRKDRGITDTQYF. The DNA of the CDR3 is TGTGCCAGCAGCTTAAGAAAGGACAGGGGTATCACAGATACGCAGTATTTT.

In this sample, this clonotype turned up many times. J is TRBJ2-7 and V is TRBV24-1; 8 bases agree with TRBD1. The CDR3 consists of 20 residues. The germline CDR1 and CDR2 sequences are KGHDR and SFDVKD. Unmatched junction bases numbered 23, after V lost 7 bases and J lost 1 base. CDR3 in DNA: TGTGCCACCAGATTATTAATCGCGAGACAGGGGTCTAGGGTTTCCTACGAGCAGTACTTC. It encodes CATRLLIARQGSRVSYEQYF.

This clonotype was seen repeatedly, ten times or more. The chain recombines TRBV20-1 with TRBJ2-5; TRBD2 aligns across 7 bases. V was clipped by 0 bases and J by 3 bases; unmatched bases: 13. Germline-derived CDR1 and CDR2 are DFQATT and SNEGSKA (reference sequence). The CDR3 spans 17 residues. The DNA of the CDR3 is TGCAGTGCTAGAGATCTTAATCGGCTAGCGGCGGAAGAGACCCAGTACTTC. Encoded protein: CSARDLNRLAAEETQYF.

This clonotype appeared many times. The chain uses TRBV7-3 and TRBJ2-7; 11 bases are shared with TRBD1. There are 14 residues in the CDR3. V lost 4 bases, J lost 5 bases, and 4 bases stayed unmatched. Germline V gene data show CDR1 as SGHTA and CDR2 as FQGTGA. The CDR3 here is CASSSRDRGDEQYF. The CDR3 DNA follows: TGTGCCAGCAGCTCCCGGGACAGGGGGGACGAGCAGTACTTC.

This clonotype was observed many times. The chain has TRBV2 and TRBJ2-1, with 12 bases aligning to TRBD2. V was clipped by 10 bases and J by 7 bases; unmatched bases: 14. The germline V gene has CDR1 SNHLY and CDR2 FYNNEI. This CDR3 region has 16 residues. The CDR3 is CAMHPFLAGGKNEQFF. Written as DNA, the CDR3 is TGTGCCATGCATCCCTTTCTAGCGGGGGGGAAGAATGAGCAGTTCTTC.

The CDR3 protein is CASKTGRRNTIYF. The CDR3 DNA is TGTGCCAGCAAGACAGGGAGGAGAAACACCATATATTTT. The J gene is TRBJ1-3, the V gene TRBV28; 7 positions match TRBD1. V lost 7 bases to trimming and J lost 5 bases; unmatched junction nucleotides: 5. Germline V gene sequence: CDR1 MDHEN, CDR2 SYDVKM. The CDR3 runs to 13 residues.

The table lists this clonotype with a few counts. This chain's CDR3 is CSVEGISGGGPWTQYF. CDR3 nucleotide sequence: TGCAGCGTTGAAGGCATTAGTGGCGGGGGGCCTTGGACCCAGTACTTC. The chain joins TRBV29-1 to TRBJ2-5; TRBD2 matches at 8 bases. The CDR3 is 16 amino acids. After removal of 1 base from V and 7 bases from J, the junction contained 14 bases not matched to a gene. Per germline, CDR1 SQVTM and CDR2 ANQGSEA.

The J gene is TRBJ1-1, the V gene TRBV6-1, with D hard to call. This CDR3 spans 14 amino acids. The germline gives CDR1 MNHNS, CDR2 SASEGT. Trimming removed 6 bases at V and 1 base at J, with 12 bases between. The CDR3 reads CASSSGIPNTEAFF. CDR3 nucleotide sequence: TGTGCCAGCAGCAGCGGGATACCGAACACTGAAGCTTTCTTT.

The table lists this clonotype with a few counts. It may be a read error: a sequence one base away is much more abundant. The chain joins TRBV2 to TRBJ1-1, with D maybe TRBD1 (6 bases). The CDR3 is 14 amino acids. The germline V and J ends were trimmed by 9 bases and 10 bases, with 24 bases remaining between them. The germline CDR1 and CDR2 sequences are SNHLY and FYNNEI. CDR3 DNA: TGTGCCAGGTCCTCAGTTGCCCGGGACAAGGGAGCTTTCTTT. Protein sequence: CARSSVARDKGAFF.

This clonotype appeared many times. The V gene is TRBV5-6, the J gene TRBJ1-1, with D hard to call. V shed 2 bases and J shed 5 bases, with 7 bases lying between them. There are 12 residues in the CDR3. The germline V gene has CDR1 SGHDT and CDR2 YYEEEE. The CDR3 coding sequence is TGTGCCAGCAGCTTTACTTTGACTGAAGCTTTCTTT. Residues: CASSFTLTEAFF. Full variable domain (missing parts from reference TRBV5-6 and TRBJ1-1): DAGVTQSPTHLIKTRGQQVTLRCSPKSGHDTVSWYQQALGQGPQFIFQYYEEEERQRGNFPDRFSGHQFPNYSSELNVNALLLGDSALYLCASSFTLTEAFFGQGTRLTVV.

In this sample, this clonotype turned up many times. V and J are TRBV3-1 and TRBJ1-5; D gene unclear. V was clipped by 1 base and J by 4 bases, with 11 bases between them. The CDR3 consists of 15 residues. Germline CDR1 and CDR2: LGHDT and YNNKEL (reference sequence). The CDR3 protein is CASSQGGPGNQPQHF. In DNA, the CDR3 is TGTGCCAGCAGCCAAGGGGGTCCGGGAAATCAGCCCCAGCATTTT.

The chain joins TRBV15 to TRBJ1-4; D might be TRBD1 (6 bases). V lost 1 base to trimming and J lost 12 bases, with 9 bases between them. The germline V gene has CDR1 LNHNV and CDR2 YYDKDF (reference sequence). The CDR3 spans 12 residues. The CDR3 DNA follows: TGTGCCACCAGCAGAGTAGGGGGTGAACTGTTTTTT. It specifies CATSRVGGELFF.

This clonotype has a count of ten or more. The chain recombines TRBV5-1 with TRBJ1-1; unclear D gene. The CDR3 is 15 residues long. The V end lost 4 bases, the J end lost 3 bases, and 16 bases lay between the germline ends. In germline, CDR1 is SGHRS, CDR2 YFSETQ. CDR3 protein: CASSPAGRPYTEAFF. The CDR3 coding sequence is TGCGCCAGCAGCCCAGCCGGGAGGCCCTACACTGAAGCTTTCTTT.

This clonotype was detected ten times or more. The chain recombines TRBV7-9 with TRBJ2-1; perhaps TRBD1 as D (5 bases). CDR1 and CDR2 from the germline V gene are SEHNR and FQNEAQ (reference sequence). The V gene lost 5 bases and the J gene lost 10 bases, with 9 bases spanning the gap. The CDR3 length is 11 residues. DNA for the CDR3: TGTGCCAGCAGCACGAACAGGGAGCAGTTCTTC. Translating gives CASSTNREQFF.

The CDR3 bases are TGTGCCAGCAGTGGGGCGGGACACCCCAATCAGCCCCAGCATTTT. Protein product: CASSGAGHPNQPQHF. The V gene is TRBV12-3 or TRBV12-4, the J gene TRBJ1-5; the D gene is possibly TRBD1 (6 bases). Trimming cost V 5 bases and J 3 bases, with 14 bases left between them. The CDR3 sequence is 15 residues long.

The chain carries TRBV6-1 and TRBJ1-3; D gene uncertain. Germline V gives CDR1 MNHNS, CDR2 SASEGT. The CDR3 has 15 amino acids. The V gene lost 3 bases and the J gene lost 2 bases, with 11 bases spanning the gap. CDR3 in amino acids: CASSDPGFTGNTIYF. CDR3 DNA sequence: TGTGCCAGCAGTGACCCGGGCTTTACTGGAAACACCATATATTTT.

The genes are TRBV12-3 or TRBV12-4 and TRBJ2-1; 8 bases align to TRBD2. Trimming took 2 bases from V and 3 from J; bases not matched to a gene: 3. The CDR3 loop spans 15 amino acids. This CDR3 reads CASSLWRGVYNEQFF. CDR3 nucleotide sequence: TGTGCCAGCAGTTTATGGCGGGGGGTCTACAATGAGCAGTTCTTC.

A few counts support this clonotype. A read error may produce the germline difference seen at one junction end. J is TRBJ1-4 and V is TRBV6-2 or TRBV6-3, with D perhaps TRBD1 (5 bases). Germline lookup yields CDR1 MNHEY and CDR2 SVGEGT. This CDR3 is 15 amino acids long. In DNA form, the CDR3 reads TGTGCCGGCAGTTATTATACAGGAATTAATGAAAAACTGTTTTTT. Its protein product is CAGSYYTGINEKLFF.

This clonotype came up many times. The gene calls are TRBV30 and TRBJ1-4; possible D gene TRBD1, 6 bases. Germline-derived CDR1 and CDR2 are GTSNPN and SVGIG (reference sequence). This CDR3 is built from 19 residues. Trimming cost V 4 bases and J 0 bases, with 24 bases left between them. CDR3 protein: CAWTHSGQGGLSTNEKLFF. The DNA for the CDR3 is TGTGCCTGGACTCACTCCGGACAAGGGGGTTTATCAACTAATGAAAAACTGTTTTTT.

This clonotype was observed at least ten times. This chain uses TRBV12-3 or TRBV12-4 with TRBJ2-2; tentative D call: TRBD1 (5 bases). The CDR3 is made up of 12 amino acids. V shed 5 bases and J shed 7 bases, with 8 bases lying between them. The CDR3 region is CASSQGHGELFF. The CDR3, as DNA: TGTGCCAGCAGTCAGGGTCACGGGGAGCTGTTTTTT.